A single sample is the source of the 26 T cell receptor beta chains below, sequenced in a study of CD8 T cells in ankylosing spondylitis. TCRdb reanalysed the 5' RACE reads using MiXCR and keeps one entry per CDR3 protein. This table holds approximately 340,000 distinct CDR3 sequences, 14% to 15% found once. The sequencing sample was made of blood, either unsorted or a sorted T cell fraction (not recorded which). These TCRs come from a male donor with ankylosing spondylitis or in good health (not recorded which).

The chain has TRBV30 and TRBJ1-2, with D possibly TRBD1 on 5 matching bases. Between the trimmed V and J ends, which lost 4 bases and 8 bases, there was a span of 14 bases. This CDR3 region has 12 residues. Per the germline V gene, CDR1 is GTSNPN and CDR2 is SVGIG (reference sequence). The CDR3, as DNA: TGTGCCTGGAATCCCGGGGGGGTAGGCTACACCTTC. Protein sequence: CAWNPGGVGYTF.

The J gene is TRBJ2-1, the V gene TRBV15, with 10 bases aligning to TRBD1. Trimming at V came to 9 bases and at J to 4 bases, leaving 6 bases not matched to a gene. This CDR3 comprises 14 residues. CDR1 and CDR2 (germline): LNHNV, YYDKDF (reference sequence). This CDR3 reads CATKGTGVYNEQFF. CDR3 nucleotides: TGTGCCACAAAGGGGACAGGGGTGTACAATGAGCAGTTCTTC. Combining the CDR3 with reference TRBV15 and TRBJ2-1 gives the whole variable domain DAMVIQNPRYQVTQFGKPVTLSCSQTLNHNVMYWYQQKSSQAPKLLFHYYDKDFNNEADTPDNFQSRRPNTSFCFLDIRSPGLGDTAMYLCATKGTGVYNEQFFGPGTRLTVL.

CDR3 DNA sequence: TGCGCCAGCTCGAGCCTCGGACAGGGGGTAAATGAGCAGTTCTTC. It yields the protein CASSSLGQGVNEQFF. The chain links TRBV5-1 to TRBJ2-1; the match to TRBD1 covers 10 bases. Germline CDR1 and CDR2: SGHRS and YFSETQ. Germline trimming cut 7 bases from V and 7 bases from J; bases unmatched to any gene: 11. The CDR3 length is 15 residues.

This clonotype was picked up a small number of times. This chain links TRBV18 with TRBJ2-1; TRBD2 matches 7 bases. The germline V gene encodes CDR1 KGHSH and CDR2 LQKENI. Trimming took 5 bases from V and 0 from J; bases not matched to a gene: 7. This CDR3 is built from 16 residues. DNA for the CDR3: TGTGCCAGCTCATCCCAAGCGGGGAGCTCCTACAATGAGCAGTTCTTC. Protein: CASSSQAGSSYNEQFF.

The rearrangement uses TRBV5-4 and TRBJ1-2, with D possibly being TRBD1 (5 bases). The CDR3 extends over 15 amino acids. The V gene's germline CDR1 is SGHNT and CDR2 YYREEE (reference sequence). V lost 1 base and J 4 bases, leaving 14 bases between the germline ends. CDR3 protein: CASSLTGAGGYGYTF. The CDR3 nucleotides are TGTGCCAGCAGCTTGACCGGGGCTGGGGGCTATGGCTACACCTTC.

Regarding this clonotype: At one end, the junction sequence differs from germline, possibly due to a read error. The chain recombines TRBV20-1 with TRBJ1-6; TRBD1 matches at 7 bases. Per the germline V gene, CDR1 is DFQATT and CDR2 is SNEGSKA (reference sequence). The CDR3 has 13 amino acids. The CDR3 reads CSAGDRANSPLHF. CDR3 in DNA: TGCAGTGCTGGAGACAGGGCGAATTCACCCCTCCACTTT.

This rearrangement joins TRBV12-3 or TRBV12-4 to TRBJ2-7; unclear D gene. Trimming left V 3 bases short and J 4 bases short, with 7 bases between. The CDR3 sequence is 12 residues long. DNA of the CDR3: TGTGCCAGCAGTTTTTTGGGTTACGAGCAGTACTTC. Its protein is CASSFLGYEQYF.

V and J are TRBV6-1 and TRBJ2-2, with 7 bases identical to TRBD2. The CDR3 spans 16 residues. The J segment lost 0 bases and the V segment lost 6 bases, leaving 7 bases of the junction unmatched. Germline V lookup: CDR1 MNHNS, CDR2 SASEGT. CDR3 in amino acids: CASRRGREANTGELFF. CDR3 DNA: TGTGCCAGCAGGAGGGGCCGGGAGGCGAACACCGGGGAGCTGTTTTTT.

This clonotype occurred a few times. The chain joins TRBV4-2 to TRBJ2-1; 7 bases are a match to TRBD2. Germline CDR1 and CDR2: LGHNA and YNFKEQ. With 4 bases clipped from V and 4 bases from J, the junction kept 7 bases outside the gene matches. This CDR3 is 15 amino acids long. For the CDR3, the DNA is TGTGCCAGCAGCCGCAGTAGCGGGCAATACAATGAGCAGTTCTTC. It codes for CASSRSSGQYNEQFF.

This chain uses TRBV2 with TRBJ1-5; D perhaps matches TRBD1 (5 bases). Germline CDR1 is SNHLY and CDR2 is FYNNEI. The CDR3 contains 15 residues. With 7 bases removed from V and 0 bases from J, the gap between germline ends came to 13 bases. This chain's CDR3 is CASNRDGNSNQPQHF. The DNA for the CDR3 is TGTGCCAGCAACCGGGACGGAAATAGCAATCAGCCCCAGCATTTT.

This clonotype was counted ten times or more. The chain joins TRBV29-1 to TRBJ2-1; D perhaps matches TRBD1 (6 bases). The CDR3 loop spans 12 amino acids. Germline loops: CDR1 SQVTM, CDR2 ANQGSEA. CDR3 in amino acids: CSARTAYNEQFF. The DNA for the CDR3 is TGCAGTGCCCGGACAGCTTACAATGAGCAGTTCTTC.

The V call is TRBV12-3 or TRBV12-4, the J call TRBJ1-2, with D possibly TRBD1 on 6 matching bases. The CDR3 loop spans 13 amino acids. The V gene lost 7 bases and the J gene lost 4 bases, with 13 bases spanning the gap. This CDR3 is CASNVRGGYGYTF. CDR3 in DNA: TGTGCCAGCAACGTAAGGGGGGGCTATGGCTACACCTTC.

This clonotype was seen ten or more times. V usage is TRBV4-2 and J usage is TRBJ2-2, with D possibly matching TRBD2 (5 bases). The CDR3 loop spans 15 amino acids. V dropped 6 bases and J dropped 1 base, with 12 bases sitting between them. The germline gives CDR1 LGHNA, CDR2 YNFKEQ. CDR3 DNA: TGTGCCAGCAGTCTAGCTGCCTTGAACACCGGGGAGCTGTTTTTT. It yields the protein CASSLAALNTGELFF.

This rearrangement joins TRBV25-1 to TRBJ2-1; 8 bases match TRBD1. The germline CDR1 and CDR2 sequences are MGHDK and SYGVNS. The CDR3 consists of 16 residues. J gave up 3 bases and V 3 bases, and 7 bases lay outside the gene matches. The CDR3 DNA follows: TGTGCCAGCAGTGATCAACGGACAGGGTTCTACAATGAGCAGTTCTTC. It yields the protein CASSDQRTGFYNEQFF.

In this sample, this clonotype turned up a few times. The genes are TRBV5-1 and TRBJ2-7; weak D call: TRBD1 (6 bases). Trimming stripped 1 base from V and 3 bases from J, with 11 bases between. Germline V gene sequence: CDR1 SGHRS, CDR2 YFSETQ. This CDR3 spans 14 amino acids. The CDR3 is CASSLPQGDYEQYF. The CDR3 DNA reads as TGCGCCAGCAGCTTGCCACAGGGAGACTACGAGCAGTACTTC. Full variable domain (rest looked up from reference TRBV5-1 and TRBJ2-7): KAGVTQTPRYLIKTRGQQVTLSCSPISGHRSVSWYQQTPGQGLQFLFEYFSETQRNKGNFPGRFSGRQFSNSRSEMNVSTLELGDSALYLCASSLPQGDYEQYFGPGTRLTVT.

This clonotype occurred a few times. This rearrangement joins TRBV29-1 to TRBJ1-2; unclear D gene. Germline CDR1 SQVTM, CDR2 ANQGSEA. Trimming cost V 3 bases and J 2 bases, with 13 bases left between them. CDR3 length equals 14 residues. DNA of the CDR3: TGCAGCGTTGACATCGGAAGCGGGAACTATGGCTACACCTTC. This sequence encodes CSVDIGSGNYGYTF.

This clonotype appeared many times. The rearrangement joins TRBV29-1 to TRBJ2-6; no clear D gene. Trimming stripped 6 bases from V and 0 bases from J, with 9 bases between. The CDR3 contains 14 residues. Germline CDR1 SQVTM, CDR2 ANQGSEA. This chain's CDR3 is CSVANYSGANVLTF. The CDR3 DNA is TGCAGCGTGGCCAACTACTCTGGGGCCAACGTCCTGACTTTC.

This clonotype showed up many times. The rearrangement uses TRBV20-1 and TRBJ1-2, with D possibly TRBD1 on 6 matching bases. CDR1 and CDR2 (germline): DFQATT, SNEGSKA (reference sequence). V lost 7 bases and J lost 5, with 17 bases in between. The CDR3 has 13 residues. The CDR3, as DNA: TGCAGTGTGAGGGGACACGAGTTATATGGCTACACCTTC. Amino acid sequence: CSVRGHELYGYTF.

The chain carries TRBV30 and TRBJ2-3, with D possibly being TRBD2 (5 bases). The CDR3 loop spans 14 amino acids. Trimming removed 4 bases from V and 0 bases from J, with 11 bases in between. From germline, CDR1 is GTSNPN and CDR2 SVGIG (reference sequence). In DNA, the CDR3 is TGTGCCTGGAATCCGGGAACGAGCACAGATACGCAGTATTTT. It encodes CAWNPGTSTDTQYF.

This clonotype was picked up a small number of times. DNA of the CDR3: TGCGCCAGCAGCCTGACCCCGAGGGATACGCAGTATTTT. This translates into CASSLTPRDTQYF. V usage is TRBV5-1 and J usage is TRBJ2-3; no clear D. This CDR3 is 13 amino acids long. Germline V gene sequence: CDR1 SGHRS, CDR2 YFSETQ. With 4 bases removed from V and 6 bases from J, the gap between germline ends came to 12 bases.

This clonotype was observed a few times. This CDR3 is missing its conserved last phenylalanine or tryptophan, likely due to a read error. The chain joins TRBV3-1 to TRBJ1-2; D remains ambiguous. Per the germline V gene, CDR1 is LGHDT and CDR2 is YNNKEL (reference sequence). V lost 3 bases, J lost 5 bases, and 10 bases lay in between. The CDR3 has 13 residues. CDR3: CASSQLGKYGYTL. CDR3 in DNA: TGTGCCAGCAGCCAGCTGGGTAAATATGGCTACACCCTC.

This chain links TRBV5-5 with TRBJ2-1; D perhaps matches TRBD2 (7 bases). Germline lookup yields CDR1 SGHKS and CDR2 YYEKEE (reference sequence). The CDR3 has 16 amino acids. Trimming shortened V by 4 bases and J by 3 bases, and 17 bases separated the two germline ends. The CDR3 spells CASSPGASGLYNEQFF. The CDR3 DNA reads as TGTGCCAGCAGCCCGGGGGCTAGCGGTCTCTACAATGAGCAGTTCTTC.

The J gene is TRBJ2-7, the V gene TRBV6-1; 8 nucleotides align to TRBD1. V was clipped by 5 bases and J by 2 bases; unmatched bases: 8. Germline assignment: CDR1 MNHNS and CDR2 SASEGT. This CDR3 region has 15 residues. CDR3 nucleotides: TGTGCCAGCAGTACGACAGGGGACGGCGCCTACGAGCAGTACTTC. Residues: CASSTTGDGAYEQYF.

This clonotype was found a few times. The chain combines TRBV14 with TRBJ2-7; TRBD2 aligns across 8 bases. The CDR3 is made up of 15 amino acids. V shed 1 base, J shed 6 bases, and the junction held 8 bases outside the gene matches. Germline lookup yields CDR1 SGHDN and CDR2 FVKESK. The CDR3 DNA sequence: TGTGCCAGCAGCCAAGGGACGGGAGGGCCGTCCGAGCAGTACTTC. It specifies CASSQGTGGPSEQYF.

The chain recombines TRBV5-1 with TRBJ2-1; D is unresolved. V lost 5 bases and J lost 6, with 9 bases in between. CDR3 length: 12 residues. Germline CDR1 is SGHRS and CDR2 is YFSETQ. The CDR3 DNA follows: TGCGCCAGCAGTCTGGGGTTCAATGAGCAGTTCTTC. This sequence encodes CASSLGFNEQFF.

This clonotype came up a few times. The V and J genes are TRBV12-5 and TRBJ2-7; D remains ambiguous. The germline V and J ends were trimmed by 6 bases and 4 bases, with 10 bases remaining between them. CDR1 and CDR2 (germline): LGHNT, FRNRAP. CDR3 length: 12 amino acids. CDR3 amino acids: CASGVDRYEQYF. The CDR3 bases are TGTGCTAGTGGGGTAGATCGATACGAGCAGTACTTC.